This T cell receptor (beta chain) was sequenced for a study of regulatory T cells in long-lasting Graves disease. Findings and limits, study-wide: Persistent disease was associated with favored TRBV28 usage and with favored use of TRBJ1-2 and TRBJ2-5.

As for this clonotype: The antigen remains unidentified.

The junction had 14 bases not matched to a gene; V was cut back by 6 bases and J by 6 bases. The CDR3 is 17 amino acids. Germline V gives CDR1 SNHLY, CDR2 FYNNEI. Time point of the sample: newly diagnosed GD, antithyroid drugs for less than 3 months. Preparation of the TCR library used RNA extracted from PBMCs. Libraries of TCR beta came from iRepertoire HTBI primers plus Arm-PCR of CDR3 regions. TCRdb recomputed calls from the multiplex PCR reads with MiXCR, one row per CDR3 protein. Here the sample spans 300,000 to 450,000 distinct CDR3 sequences, around a sixth being singletons. The V and J genes are TRBV2 and TRBJ2-3, with 11 positions matching TRBD2. Sequencing used peripheral blood mononuclear cells (PBMCs), obtained at new diagnosis, from a patient treated with antithyroid drugs. The clonotype comes from a female donor with Graves disease. CDR3 DNA: TGTGCCAGCAGGAATTTAAATAGCGGGGGGGCCCGCGATACGCAGTATTTT. Translation gives CASRNLNSGGARDTQYF. Looking up the rest from reference TRBV2 and TRBJ2-3 gives the full variable domain: EPEVTQTPSHQVTQMGQEVILRCVPISNHLYFYWYRQILGQKVEFLVSFYNNEISEKSEIFDDQFSVERPDGSNFTLKIRSTKLEDSAMYFCASRNLNSGGARDTQYFGPGTRLTVL.